The clone carrying this TCR beta chain showed up just once. Assay: immunoSEQ multiplex PCR; the TCRdb copy retains only in-frame clones and omits some. Of 30,000 to 40,000 clones in the sample, roughly 93% were seen once. This sample was included in a study of blood T cell repertoires in COVID-19. The specimen sequenced was peripheral blood. This clonotype originated in a male donor with active COVID-19.

The CDR3 region is CASSIGHRQETQYF. The CDR3, as DNA: TGTGCCAGTAGTATTGGCCATCGCCAAGAGACCCAGTACTTC. The rearrangement uses TRBV19 and TRBJ2-5; D remains unclear. The V gene's germline CDR1 is LNHDA and CDR2 SQIVND (reference sequence). This CDR3 spans 14 amino acids. V was trimmed by 3 bases and J by 1 base, leaving 9 bases between them.